What follows is one T cell receptor beta chain and its context. The antigen remains unidentified. This sample is part of a study of T-cell reconstitution after alpha-beta-depleted transplantation in children. Study conclusions and caveats: Several hundred graft clones that had expanded were reportedly the source of alpha-beta T cells about two months after transplant.

Using unique molecular identifiers, the investigators prepared the TCRbeta library. TCRdb ran MiXCR on the PCR reads and lists one entry per CDR3 protein. The data hold 670,000 or so distinct CDR3 sequences, with around 12% observed a single time. The CDR3 length is 13 residues. V lost 5 bases and J lost 5, with 10 bases in between. Germline CDR1 and CDR2: MDHEN and SYDVKM. This TCR came from a girl aged 2 to 9 with congenital amegakaryocytic thrombocytopenia, due to receive a stem cell transplant. The specimen comprised PBMCs, sampled before TCRalphabeta/CD19-depleted stem cell transplant. V and J are TRBV28 and TRBJ1-3, with D uncertain. In nucleotides, the CDR3 is TGTGCCAGCAGTGAGTGGGCACGAAACACCATATATTTT. It is translated as CASSEWARNTIYF.